This T cell receptor (beta chain) was documented in a study of tumor-infiltrating lymphocytes in primary liver carcinoma. Study-wide context: Measuring about 4 to 10 cm across, the tumors were staged as T1-T3 N0M0.

cDNA specific to TCR beta was made from about 550 ng of total RNA, with a constant-region primer employed for priming. Nested multiplex PCR, run for three rounds with slightly modified ARM-PCR, yielded TCR beta libraries. The study ran its first two PCR rounds for roughly 11 cycles each, using TRBV1-TRBV30 forward primers and a C-beta reverse primer. TCRdb analysed the multiplex PCR reads with MiXCR anew, one entry per CDR3 protein. The table records 200,000 or so distinct CDR3 sequences, 65% of them present only once. They got blood RNA out of unsorted whole blood and also pulled out germline DNA. About this clonotype: One junction end does not reproduce the germline sequence, and a read error may be involved.

This CDR3 is 15 amino acids long. CDR1 and CDR2 from the germline V gene are MNHEY and SVGAGI. The sample was peripheral blood. The receptor was isolated from a woman in her sixties or seventies with primary liver carcinoma and hepatitis B virus infection. V gene TRBV6-5 combines with J gene TRBJ1-2; 9 bases are shared with TRBD1. CDR3 residues: CTSSYSGQGPYGYTF. CDR3 coding DNA: TGTACCAGCAGTTACTCGGGACAGGGCCCCTATGGCTACACCTTC.